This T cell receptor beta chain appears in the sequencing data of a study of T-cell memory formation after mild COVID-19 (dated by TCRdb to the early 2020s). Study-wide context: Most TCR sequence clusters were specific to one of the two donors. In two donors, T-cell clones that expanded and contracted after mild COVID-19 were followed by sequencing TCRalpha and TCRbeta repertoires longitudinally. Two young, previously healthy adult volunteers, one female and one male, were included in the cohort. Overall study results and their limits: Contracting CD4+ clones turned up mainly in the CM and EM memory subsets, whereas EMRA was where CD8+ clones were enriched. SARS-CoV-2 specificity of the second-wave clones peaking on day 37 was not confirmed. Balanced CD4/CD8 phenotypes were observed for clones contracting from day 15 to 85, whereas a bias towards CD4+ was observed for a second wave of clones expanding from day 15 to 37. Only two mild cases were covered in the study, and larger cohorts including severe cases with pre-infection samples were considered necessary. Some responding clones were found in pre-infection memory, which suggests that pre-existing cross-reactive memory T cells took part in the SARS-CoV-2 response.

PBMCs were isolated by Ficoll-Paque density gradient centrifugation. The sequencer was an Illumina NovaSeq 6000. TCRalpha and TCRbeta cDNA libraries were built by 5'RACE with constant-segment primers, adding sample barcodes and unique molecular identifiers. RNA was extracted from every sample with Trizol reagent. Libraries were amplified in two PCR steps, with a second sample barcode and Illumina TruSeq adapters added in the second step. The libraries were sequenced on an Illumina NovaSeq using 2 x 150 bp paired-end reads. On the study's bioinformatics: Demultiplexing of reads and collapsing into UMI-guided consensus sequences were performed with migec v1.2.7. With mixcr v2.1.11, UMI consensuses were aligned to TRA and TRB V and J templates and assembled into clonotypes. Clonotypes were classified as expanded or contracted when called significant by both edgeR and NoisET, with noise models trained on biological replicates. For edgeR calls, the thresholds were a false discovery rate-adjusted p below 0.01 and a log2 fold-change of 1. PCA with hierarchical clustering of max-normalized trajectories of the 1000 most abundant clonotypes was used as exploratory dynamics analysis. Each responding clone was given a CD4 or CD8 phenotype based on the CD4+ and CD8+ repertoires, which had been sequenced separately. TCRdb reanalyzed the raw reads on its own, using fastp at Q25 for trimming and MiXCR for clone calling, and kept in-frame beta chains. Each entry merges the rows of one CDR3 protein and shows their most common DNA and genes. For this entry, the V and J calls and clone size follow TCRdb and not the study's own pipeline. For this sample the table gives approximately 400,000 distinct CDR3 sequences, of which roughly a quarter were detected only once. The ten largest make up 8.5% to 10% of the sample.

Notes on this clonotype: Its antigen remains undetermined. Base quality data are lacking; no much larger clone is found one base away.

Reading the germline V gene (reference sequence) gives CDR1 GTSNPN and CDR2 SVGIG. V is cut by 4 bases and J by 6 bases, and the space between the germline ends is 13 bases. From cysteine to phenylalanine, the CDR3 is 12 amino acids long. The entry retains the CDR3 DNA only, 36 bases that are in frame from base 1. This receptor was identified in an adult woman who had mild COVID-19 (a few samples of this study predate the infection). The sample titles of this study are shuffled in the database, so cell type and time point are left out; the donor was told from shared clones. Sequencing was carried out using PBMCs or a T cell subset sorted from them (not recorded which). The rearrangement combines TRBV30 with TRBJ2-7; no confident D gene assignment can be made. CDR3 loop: CAWNSGPSEQYF. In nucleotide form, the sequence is TGTGCCTGGAACAGTGGTCCGAGCGAGCAGTACTTC.